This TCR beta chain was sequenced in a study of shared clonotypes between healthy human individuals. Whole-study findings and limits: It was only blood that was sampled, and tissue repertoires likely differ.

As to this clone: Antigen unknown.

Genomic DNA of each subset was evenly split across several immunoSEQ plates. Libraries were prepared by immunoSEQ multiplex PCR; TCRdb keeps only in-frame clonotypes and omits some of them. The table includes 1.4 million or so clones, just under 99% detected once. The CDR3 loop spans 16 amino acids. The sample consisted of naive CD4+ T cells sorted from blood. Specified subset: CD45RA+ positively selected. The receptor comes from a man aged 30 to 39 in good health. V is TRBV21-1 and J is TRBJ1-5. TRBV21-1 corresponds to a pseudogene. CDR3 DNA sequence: TGTGCCAGCAGCTTCAGGACGGGCAGGCCAAATCAGCCCCAGCATTTT. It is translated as CASSFRTGRPNQPQHF.